A selection of T cell receptor beta chains follows, all from one sample in a study of beta chain features in type 1 diabetes. TCRdb keeps only in-frame clones here, not all; method: immunoSEQ multiplex PCR. The sample includes about 260,000 clones, around 68% of them seen just once. The sequenced material came from naive CD4+ T cells from blood. These receptors were collected from a man under 40 in good health. The CDR3 runs from the conserved cysteine through the conserved F or W. D genes are given only for firm matches. Size tells how often a clone was seen (once, few, many) or the class of an expanded clone, and some rows leave it out.

j_call d_call v_call clone_size cdr3_nt cdr3_aa
TRBJ2-5 NA TRBV11-2 NA TGTGCCAGCAGTATCGACAGGCAAGAGACCCAGTACTTC CASSIDRQETQYF
TRBJ1-2 NA TRBV4-2 NA TGTGCCAGCAGCCAAGTGGGGAACTATGGCTACACCTTC CASSQVGNYGYTF
TRBJ1-1 NA TRBV5-4 NA TGTGCCAGCAGCTGGACCTCACAGGGAAGCACTGAAGCTTTCTTT CASSWTSQGSTEAFF
TRBJ2-4 NA TRBV30 NA TGTGCCTGGAGTGTGATGGAGGGTAGCATTCAGTACTTC CAWSVMEGSIQYF
TRBJ2-7 NA TRBV29-1 NA TGCAGCGTTGGTGGTACCATTGACGAGCAGTACTTC CSVGGTIDEQYF
TRBJ2-1 TRBD2 TRBV6-5 NA TGTGCCAGCATGGATAGCGGGGGTAATGAGCAGTTCTTC CASMDSGGNEQFF
TRBJ2-5 NA TRBV7-9 once TGTGCCAGCAGCCTGGGGAATATGGCGACCCAGTACTTC CASSLGNMATQYF
TRBJ2-1 NA TRBV4-2 NA TGTGCCAGCAGCCAAGAGGACGGCCGGTCCTACAATGAGCAGTTCTTC CASSQEDGRSYNEQFF
TRBJ1-1 NA TRBV10-3 NA TGTGCCATCAGTGAGTCGCAGGGCTACACTGAAGCTTTCTTT CAISESQGYTEAFF
TRBJ2-1 NA TRBV28 NA TGTGCCAGTGAACAGGGTGGCTCCTACAATGAGCAGTTCTTC CASEQGGSYNEQFF
TRBJ2-1 NA TRBV4-3 NA TGCGCCAGCAGCCAAGAGGCAGCCTCCTACAATGAGCAGTTCTTC CASSQEAASYNEQFF
TRBJ2-1 NA TRBV15 NA TGTGCCACCAGCCCTTGGCAGGAGGCGCAGTTCTTC CATSPWQEAQFF
TRBJ1-1 NA TRBV29-1 NA TGCAGCGTTGCGTACAGGATGAACACTGAAGCTTTCTTT CSVAYRMNTEAFF
TRBJ2-7 NA TRBV10-3 NA TGTGCCATCAGTCCCGAGGATCTGCACGAGCAGTACTTC CAISPEDLHEQYF
TRBJ1-1 NA TRBV30 once TGTGCCTGGAGGGAACTCTTGAACACTGAAGCTTTCTTT CAWRELLNTEAFF
TRBJ2-1 NA TRBV5-4 NA TGTGCCAGCAGCGAATTACAGTTCGAGCAGTTCTTC CASSELQFEQFF
TRBJ2-1 NA TRBV7-2 NA TGTGCCAGCAGTAACCCTAACAGTGGTGAGCAGTTCTTC CASSNPNSGEQFF
TRBJ1-1 NA TRBV7-2 NA TGTGCCAGCCCGGCAACTGAAGCTTTCTTT CASPATEAFF
TRBJ1-6 NA TRBV7-8 NA TGTGCCAGCAGCTTAGATGGGGTGGATAATTCACCCCTCCACTTT CASSLDGVDNSPLHF
TRBJ2-3 TRBD2 TRBV4-1 NA TGCGCCAGCAGCCAACCGACTAGCTCTGCGGATACGCAGTATTTT CASSQPTSSADTQYF
TRBJ1-6 NA TRBV30 NA TGTGCCTGGAAACAGGGAAGTAGCTCCTATAATTCACCCCTCCACTTT CAWKQGSSSYNSPLHF
TRBJ2-1 NA TRBV6-1 NA TGTGCCAGCAGAGCTAGTTTCTACAATGAGCAGTTCTTC CASRASFYNEQFF
TRBJ2-3 NA TRBV5-4 NA TGTGCCAGCAGCTTGGCTGCTATACAGAACACGCAGTATTTT CASSLAAIQNTQYF
TRBJ2-5 NA TRBV10-3 few TGTGCCATCAGTGTGGGAGACCAAGAGACCCAGTACTTC CAISVGDQETQYF
TRBJ2-3 NA TRBV20-1 NA TGCAGTGCGGAGGGGTTGGATACGCAGTATTTT CSAEGLDTQYF
TRBJ2-7 NA TRBV28 NA TGTGCCAGCAGGTTCAGTCCAAGCCCTTCCTACGAGCAGTACTTC CASRFSPSPSYEQYF
TRBJ2-6 NA TRBV30 once TGTGCCTGGAGTGTCGGAGCGTTAGGGAGCTCTGGGGCCAACGTCCTGACTTTC CAWSVGALGSSGANVLTF
TRBJ2-7 NA TRBV9 once TGTGCCAGCAGCGTCGAGCCCGGAGCGGAGTCGCAGTACTTC CASSVEPGAESQYF
TRBJ1-4 NA TRBV30 NA TGTGCCTGGAGTGCCAATAATGAAAAACTGTTTTTT CAWSANNEKLFF
TRBJ2-7 NA TRBV28 once TGTGCCAGCAGTTTATATTGGGGGGCGACCTACGAGCAGTACTTC CASSLYWGATYEQYF
TRBJ2-7 NA TRBV7-2 NA TGTGCCAGCAGCTTAGATCGGGAAAGGATTGGGGAGCAGTACTTC CASSLDRERIGEQYF
TRBJ2-1 NA TRBV29-1 NA TGCAGCGTTGCGGGGAGACAATTCTACCACAATGAGCAGTTCTTC CSVAGRQFYHNEQFF
TRBJ2-7 NA TRBV29-1 NA TGCAGCGTCCTCTTCTGGGGTCACGAGCAGTACTTC CSVLFWGHEQYF
TRBJ2-3 NA TRBV7-2 NA TGTGCCAGCAGCTTTGTGGCCACAGATACGCAGTATTTT CASSFVATDTQYF
TRBJ2-1 NA TRBV2 NA TGTGCCAGCAGTGAAGGAGGTGAGCAGTTCTTC CASSEGGEQFF
TRBJ1-3 NA TRBV30 NA TGTGCCTGGAGTGTAAGGAGGAGCTCTGGAAACACCATATATTTT CAWSVRRSSGNTIYF
TRBJ2-3 NA TRBV4-3 NA TGCGCCAGCAGCCAAGGGCGACCTGGCGGAGATACGCAGTATTTT CASSQGRPGGDTQYF
TRBJ1-1 NA TRBV29-1 few TGCAGCGGTACACCGCTTATGAACACTGAAGCTTTCTTT CSGTPLMNTEAFF
TRBJ2-5 NA TRBV5-4 NA TGTGCCAGCAGCTTGGGGGCATTTCAAGAGACCCAGTACTTC CASSLGAFQETQYF
TRBJ1-6 NA TRBV4-1 NA TGCGCCAGCGCAAAAGGGTTACCTTCACCCCTCCACTTT CASAKGLPSPLHF
TRBJ2-5 NA TRBV29-1 NA TGCAGCGTTGAGGGTAGAGGATTGAGGCCGAAGTATACAGAGACCCAGTACTTC CSVEGRGLRPKYTETQYF
TRBJ2-1 TRBD2 TRBV30 few TGTGCCTGGAGTATGGAGCGGGGGAGCTCCTACAATGAGCAGTTCTTC CAWSMERGSSYNEQFF
TRBJ2-3 TRBD2 TRBV7-2 few TGTGCCAGCCCCCCCCAACGGACTAGCGGCACAGATACGCAGTATTTT CASPPQRTSGTDTQYF
TRBJ2-1 NA TRBV29-1 NA TGCAGCGTTGAAGGTGCCCCCAATGAGCAGTTCTTC CSVEGAPNEQFF
TRBJ2-3 NA TRBV29-1 NA TGCAGCGTTGAGACTGGTCGAGATACGCAGTATTTT CSVETGRDTQYF
TRBJ2-5 NA TRBV18 NA TGTGCCAGCCAGGGAGGAGAGACCCAGTACTTC CASQGGETQYF